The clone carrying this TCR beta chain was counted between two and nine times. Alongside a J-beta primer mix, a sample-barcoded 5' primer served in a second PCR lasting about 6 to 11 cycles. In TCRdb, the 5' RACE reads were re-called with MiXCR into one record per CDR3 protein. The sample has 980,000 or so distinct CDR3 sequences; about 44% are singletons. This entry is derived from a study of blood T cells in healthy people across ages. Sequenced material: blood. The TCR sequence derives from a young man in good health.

The CDR3 spells CASTLTGSSYEQYF. The CDR3 DNA sequence: TGTGCCAGCACCCTAACTGGGAGCTCCTACGAGCAGTACTTC. This chain links TRBV28 with TRBJ2-7; maybe TRBD2 (5 bases). V lost 7 bases to trimming and J lost 0 bases, with 13 bases between them. Per the germline V gene, CDR1 is MDHEN and CDR2 is SYDVKM. The CDR3 runs 14 residues.